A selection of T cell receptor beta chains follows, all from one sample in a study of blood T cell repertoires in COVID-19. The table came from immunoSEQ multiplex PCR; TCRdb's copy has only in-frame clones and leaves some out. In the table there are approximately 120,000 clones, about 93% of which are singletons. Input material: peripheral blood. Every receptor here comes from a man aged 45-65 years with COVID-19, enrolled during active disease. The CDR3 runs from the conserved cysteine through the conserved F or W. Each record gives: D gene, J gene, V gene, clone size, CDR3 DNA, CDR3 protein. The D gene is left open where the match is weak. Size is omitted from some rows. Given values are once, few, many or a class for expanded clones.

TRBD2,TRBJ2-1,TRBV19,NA,TGTGCCAGTAGTATGGGACTAGCCAGCTCCTACAATGAGCAGTTCTTC,CASSMGLASSYNEQFF
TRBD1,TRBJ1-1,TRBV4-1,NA,TGCGCCAGCAGCCAGGCAACAGGGGGCGACATGGCTTTCTTT,CASSQATGGDMAFF
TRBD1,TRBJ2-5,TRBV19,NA,TGTGCCAGTAGTATAGGACAGGGGGCCGGGGAGACCCAGTACTTC,CASSIGQGAGETQYF
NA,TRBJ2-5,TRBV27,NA,TGTGCCAGCAGTGAGGGCGGGGAGACCCAGTACTTC,CASSEGGETQYF
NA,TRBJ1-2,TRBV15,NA,TGTGCCACCAGCAGAGATAGGCAGGGAGGTGGCTACACCTTC,CATSRDRQGGGYTF
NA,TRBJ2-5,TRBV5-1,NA,TGCGCCAGCAGCCTAGAGCCGGGTCTAGAGACCCAGTACTTC,CASSLEPGLETQYF
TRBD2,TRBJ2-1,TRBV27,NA,TGTGCCAGCAGTAGAACGACAGGGACCACTAGCGGGAGGGACAATGAGCAGTTCTTC,CASSRTTGTTSGRDNEQFF
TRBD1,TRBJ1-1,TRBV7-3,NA,TGTGCCAGCAGCTTAGAGGGGGCGTCCACTGAAGCTTTCTTT,CASSLEGASTEAFF
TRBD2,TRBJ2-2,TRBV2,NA,TGTGCCAGCAGTGAAATGGCTAGCGGGAGTTTCGGGGAGCTGTTTTTT,CASSEMASGSFGELFF
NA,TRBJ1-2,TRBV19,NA,TGTGCCATCCGGACGGGGGGAAACTATGGCTACACCTTC,CAIRTGGNYGYTF
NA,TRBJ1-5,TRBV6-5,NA,TGTGCCAGCACAGTCTCTTTGGAGCAGCCCCAGCATTTT,CASTVSLEQPQHF
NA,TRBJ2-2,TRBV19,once,TGTGCCAGTAGTAGAGGCGCGACTAGTAGGCCCGGGGAGCTGTTTTTT,CASSRGATSRPGELFF
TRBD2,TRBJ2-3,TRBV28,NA,TGTGCCAGCAGTTTTAGAGGGTTAGCGGGAGGGCCGACAGGCCTGCCAGATACGCAGTATTTT,CASSFRGLAGGPTGLPDTQYF
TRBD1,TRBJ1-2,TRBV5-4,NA,TGTGCCAGCAGCATGGACAGGGAAGGCTACACCTTC,CASSMDREGYTF
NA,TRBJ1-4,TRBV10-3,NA,TGTGCCACCCGGGGGGCAACTAATGAAAAACTGTTTTTT,CATRGATNEKLFF
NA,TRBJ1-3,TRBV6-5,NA,TGTGCCAGCAGTCGCGGACAGTCCTCTGGAAACACCATATATTTT,CASSRGQSSGNTIYF
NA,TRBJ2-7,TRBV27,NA,TGTGCCAGCAGTACCAGCCTTCAGGGTGACCCCTACGAGCAGTACTTC,CASSTSLQGDPYEQYF
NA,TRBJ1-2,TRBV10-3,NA,TGTGCCATCGGGGCCAACCACTATGGCTACACCTTC,CAIGANHYGYTF
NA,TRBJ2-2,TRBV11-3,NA,TGTGCCAGCAGCCCGCAGGGAGGTGTGGACACCGGGGAGCTGTTTTTT,CASSPQGGVDTGELFF
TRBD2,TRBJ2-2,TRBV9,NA,TGTGCCAGCAGCGTAGGCGGTAGCGGGATAGGCGGGGAGCTGTTTTTT,CASSVGGSGIGGELFF
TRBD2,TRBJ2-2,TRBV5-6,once,TGTGCCAGCAGCCCCGAGCGGGGAGTGGTCACCGGGGAGCTGTTTTTT,CASSPERGVVTGELFF
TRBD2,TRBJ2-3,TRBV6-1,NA,TGTGCCAGCAGTGAAGGACTAGCGGGAATCACAGATACGCAGTATTTT,CASSEGLAGITDTQYF
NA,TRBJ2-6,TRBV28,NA,TGTGCCAGCAGTTTAAGCGGAGGCTCTGGGGCCAACGTCCTGACTTTC,CASSLSGGSGANVLTF
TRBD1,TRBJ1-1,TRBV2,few,TGTGCCAGTCAACAGGGGGAATCCGCGGACACTGAAGCTTTCTTT,CASQQGESADTEAFF
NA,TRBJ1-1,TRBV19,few,TGTGCCAGTAGTCGCACAGGGTTGCGTGCTTTCTTT,CASSRTGLRAFF